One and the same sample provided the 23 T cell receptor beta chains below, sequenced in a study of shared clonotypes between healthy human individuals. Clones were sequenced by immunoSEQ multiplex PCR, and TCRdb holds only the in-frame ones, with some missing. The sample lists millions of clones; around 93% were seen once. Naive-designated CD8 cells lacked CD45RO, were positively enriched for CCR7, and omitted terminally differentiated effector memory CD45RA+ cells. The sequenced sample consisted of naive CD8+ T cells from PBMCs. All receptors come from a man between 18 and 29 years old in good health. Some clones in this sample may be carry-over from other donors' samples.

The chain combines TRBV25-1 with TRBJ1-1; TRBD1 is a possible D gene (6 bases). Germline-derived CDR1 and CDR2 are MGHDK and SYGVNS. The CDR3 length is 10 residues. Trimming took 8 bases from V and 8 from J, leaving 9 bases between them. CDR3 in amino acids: CASGGGEAFF. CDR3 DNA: TGTGCCAGCGGGGGGGGCGAAGCTTTCTTT. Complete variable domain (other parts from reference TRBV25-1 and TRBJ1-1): EADIYQTPRYLVIGTGKKITLECSQTMGHDKMYWYQQDPGMELHLIHYSYGVNSTEKGDLSSESTVSRIRTEHFPLTLESARPSHTSQYLCASGGGEAFFGQGTRLTVV.

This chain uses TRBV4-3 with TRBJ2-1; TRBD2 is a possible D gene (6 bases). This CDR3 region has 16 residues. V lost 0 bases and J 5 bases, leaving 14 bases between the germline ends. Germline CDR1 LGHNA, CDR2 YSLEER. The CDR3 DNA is TGCGCCAGCAGCCAAGATCAAGGCGGGATCAACAATGAGCAGTTCTTC. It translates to CASSQDQGGINNEQFF.

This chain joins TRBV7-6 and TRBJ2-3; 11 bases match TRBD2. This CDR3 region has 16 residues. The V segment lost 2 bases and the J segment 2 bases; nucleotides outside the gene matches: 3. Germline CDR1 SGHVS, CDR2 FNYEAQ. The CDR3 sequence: CASSLPTSGATDTQYF. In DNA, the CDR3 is TGTGCCAGCAGCTTACCGACTAGCGGGGCCACAGATACGCAGTATTTT.

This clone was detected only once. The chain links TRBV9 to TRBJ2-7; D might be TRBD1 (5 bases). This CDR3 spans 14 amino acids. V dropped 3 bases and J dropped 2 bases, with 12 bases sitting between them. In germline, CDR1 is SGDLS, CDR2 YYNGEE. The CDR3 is CASSAQGSTYEQYF. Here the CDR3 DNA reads TGTGCCAGCAGCGCTCAGGGATCAACCTACGAGCAGTACTTC.

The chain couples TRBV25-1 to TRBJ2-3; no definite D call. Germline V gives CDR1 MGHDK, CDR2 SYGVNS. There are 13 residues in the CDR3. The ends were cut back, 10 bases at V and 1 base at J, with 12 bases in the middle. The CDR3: CATHWGGTDTQYF. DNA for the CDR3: TGTGCCACCCATTGGGGTGGCACAGATACGCAGTATTTT.

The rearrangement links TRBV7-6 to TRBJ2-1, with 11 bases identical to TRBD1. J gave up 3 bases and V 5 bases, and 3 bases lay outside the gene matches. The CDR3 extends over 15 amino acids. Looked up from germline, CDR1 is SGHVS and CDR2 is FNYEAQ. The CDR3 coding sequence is TGTGCCAGCAGCCCGGGGACAGGGGGCTACAATGAGCAGTTCTTC. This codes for CASSPGTGGYNEQFF. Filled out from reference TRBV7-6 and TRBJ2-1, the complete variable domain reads GAGVSQSPRYKVTKRGQDVALRCDPISGHVSLYWYRQALGQGPEFLTYFNYEAQQDKSGLPNDRFSAERPEGSISTLTIQRTEQRDSAMYRCASSPGTGGYNEQFFGPGTRLTVL.

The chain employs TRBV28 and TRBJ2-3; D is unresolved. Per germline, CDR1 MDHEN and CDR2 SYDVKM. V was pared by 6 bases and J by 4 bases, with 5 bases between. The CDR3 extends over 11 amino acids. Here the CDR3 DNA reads TGTGCCAGCAGGGTGGCAGATACGCAGTATTTT. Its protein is CASRVADTQYF.

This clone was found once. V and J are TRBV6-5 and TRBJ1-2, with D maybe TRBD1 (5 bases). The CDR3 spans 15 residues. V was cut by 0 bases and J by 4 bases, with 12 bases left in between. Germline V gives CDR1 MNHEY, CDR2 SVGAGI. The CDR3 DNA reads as TGTGCCAGCAGTTACTCGACAGCAGCACTCTATGGCTACACCTTC. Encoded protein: CASSYSTAALYGYTF.

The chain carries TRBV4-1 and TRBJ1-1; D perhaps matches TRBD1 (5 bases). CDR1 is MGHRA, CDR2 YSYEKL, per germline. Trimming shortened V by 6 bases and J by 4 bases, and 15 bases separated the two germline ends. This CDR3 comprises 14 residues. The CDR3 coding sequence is TGCGCCAGCAGTCAGTTGGTCGGGGGCACTGAAGCTTTCTTT. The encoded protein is CASSQLVGGTEAFF.

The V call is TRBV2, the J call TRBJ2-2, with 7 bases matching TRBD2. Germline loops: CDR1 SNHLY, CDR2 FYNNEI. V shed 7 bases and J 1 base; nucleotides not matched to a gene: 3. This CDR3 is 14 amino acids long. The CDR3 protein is CASKERGNTGELFF. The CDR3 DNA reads TGTGCCAGCAAGGAGCGGGGGAACACCGGGGAGCTGTTTTTT.

As DNA, the CDR3 is TGTGCCAGCAGCGCAGGGAGCTCTGGGGCCAACGTCCTGACTTTC. Its translation is CASSAGSSGANVLTF. The chain combines TRBV11-2 with TRBJ2-6; perhaps D is TRBD1 or TRBD2 (5 bases each). From germline, CDR1 is SGHAT and CDR2 FQNNGV. The CDR3 totals 15 residues. The V end lost 5 bases, the J end lost 0 bases, and 8 bases lay between the germline ends.

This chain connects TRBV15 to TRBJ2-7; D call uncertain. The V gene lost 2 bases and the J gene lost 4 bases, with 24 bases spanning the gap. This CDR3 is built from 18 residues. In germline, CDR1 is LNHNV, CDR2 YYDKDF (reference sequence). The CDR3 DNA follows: TGTGCCACCAGCAGATCACCGAGGTTTGCGGAGACGGAGTACGAGCAGTACTTC. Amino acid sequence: CATSRSPRFAETEYEQYF.

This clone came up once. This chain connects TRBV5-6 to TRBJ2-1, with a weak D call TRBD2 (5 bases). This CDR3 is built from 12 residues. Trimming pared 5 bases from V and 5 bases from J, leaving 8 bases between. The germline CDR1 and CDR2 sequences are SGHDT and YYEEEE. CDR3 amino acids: CASSDGDNEQFF. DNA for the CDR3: TGTGCCAGCAGTGACGGGGACAATGAGCAGTTCTTC.

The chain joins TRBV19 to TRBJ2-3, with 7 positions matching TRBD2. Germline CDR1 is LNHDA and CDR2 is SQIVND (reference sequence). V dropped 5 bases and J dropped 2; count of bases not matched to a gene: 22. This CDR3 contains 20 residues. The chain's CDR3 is CASSPWWGGSGSWSTDTQYF. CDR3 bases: TGTGCCAGTAGTCCCTGGTGGGGTGGTAGCGGGTCTTGGTCCACAGATACGCAGTATTTT.

CDR3 sequence (DNA): TGTGCCAGCAGTTTCCTTCTAGCGGGAGAGGGCGAGCAGTACTTC. Amino acid sequence: CASSFLLAGEGEQYF. V gene TRBV28 combines with J gene TRBJ2-7; 10 bases align to TRBD2. This CDR3 comprises 15 residues. CDR1 and CDR2 from the germline V gene are MDHEN and SYDVKM. The trim removed 3 bases at V and 6 bases at J, leaving 8 bases unmatched.

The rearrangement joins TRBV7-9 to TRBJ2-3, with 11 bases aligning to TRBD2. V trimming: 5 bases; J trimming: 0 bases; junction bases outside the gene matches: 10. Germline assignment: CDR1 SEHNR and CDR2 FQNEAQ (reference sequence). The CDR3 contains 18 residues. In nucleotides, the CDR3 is TGTGCCAGCAGCACCGCGGGACTAGCGGCTACTAGCACAGATACGCAGTATTTT. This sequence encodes CASSTAGLAATSTDTQYF.

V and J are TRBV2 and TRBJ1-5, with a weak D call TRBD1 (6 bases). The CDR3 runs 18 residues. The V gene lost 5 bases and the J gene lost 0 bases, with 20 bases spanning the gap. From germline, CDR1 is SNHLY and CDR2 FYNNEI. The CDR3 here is CASSYGQTLIHSNQPQHF. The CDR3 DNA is TGTGCCAGCAGTTACGGACAGACGTTGATACATAGCAATCAGCCCCAGCATTTT. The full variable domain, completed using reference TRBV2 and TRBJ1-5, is EPEVTQTPSHQVTQMGQEVILRCVPISNHLYFYWYRQILGQKVEFLVSFYNNEISEKSEIFDDQFSVERPDGSNFTLKIRSTKLEDSAMYFCASSYGQTLIHSNQPQHFGDGTRLSIL.

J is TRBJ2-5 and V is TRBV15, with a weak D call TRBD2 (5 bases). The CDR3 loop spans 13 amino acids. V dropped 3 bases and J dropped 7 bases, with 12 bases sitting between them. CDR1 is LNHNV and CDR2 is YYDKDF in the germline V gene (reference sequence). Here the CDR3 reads CATSSSVPGTQYF. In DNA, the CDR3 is TGTGCCACCAGCAGTAGCGTGCCTGGGACCCAGTACTTC.

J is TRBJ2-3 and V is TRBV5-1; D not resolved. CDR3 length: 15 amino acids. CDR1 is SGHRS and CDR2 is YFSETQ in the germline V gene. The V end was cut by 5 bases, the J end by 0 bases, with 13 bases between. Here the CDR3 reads CASRKTGFSTDTQYF. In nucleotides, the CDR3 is TGCGCCAGCAGAAAAACCGGCTTTAGCACAGATACGCAGTATTTT.

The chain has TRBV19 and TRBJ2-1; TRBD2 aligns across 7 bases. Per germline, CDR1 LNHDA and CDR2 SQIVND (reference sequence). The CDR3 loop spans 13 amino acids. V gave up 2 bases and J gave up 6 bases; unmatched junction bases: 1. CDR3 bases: TGTGCCAGTAGTATAACGGGGGGCAATGAGCAGTTCTTC. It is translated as CASSITGGNEQFF. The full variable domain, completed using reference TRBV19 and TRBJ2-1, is DGGITQSPKYLFRKEGQNVTLSCEQNLNHDAMYWYRQDPGQGLRLIYYSQIVNDFQKGDIAEGYSVSREKKESFPLTVTSAQKNPTAFYLCASSITGGNEQFFGPGTRLTVL.

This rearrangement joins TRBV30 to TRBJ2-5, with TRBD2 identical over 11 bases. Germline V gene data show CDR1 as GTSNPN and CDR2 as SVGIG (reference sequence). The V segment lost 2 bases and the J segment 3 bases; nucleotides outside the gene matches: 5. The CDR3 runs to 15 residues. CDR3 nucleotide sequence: TGTGCCTGGAGTACTCTAGCGGGGGGAGAAGAGACCCAGTACTTC. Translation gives CAWSTLAGGEETQYF.

Here the CDR3 reads CASSLYLGGGLANNEQFF. CDR3 in DNA: TGTGCCAGCAGCTTATATTTGGGGGGGGGACTAGCGAACAATGAGCAGTTCTTC. J is TRBJ2-1 and V is TRBV7-6, with TRBD2 identical over 10 bases. The CDR3 is 18 amino acids. The V segment lost 2 bases and the J segment 5 bases; nucleotides outside the gene matches: 12. In germline, CDR1 is SGHVS, CDR2 FNYEAQ.

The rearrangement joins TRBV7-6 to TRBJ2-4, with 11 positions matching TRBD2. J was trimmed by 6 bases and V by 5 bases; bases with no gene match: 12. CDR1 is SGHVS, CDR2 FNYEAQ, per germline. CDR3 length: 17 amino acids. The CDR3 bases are TGTGCCAGCAGCCCTGGGGCTAGCGGGGGGACTTTAAACATTCAGTACTTC. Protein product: CASSPGASGGTLNIQYF.